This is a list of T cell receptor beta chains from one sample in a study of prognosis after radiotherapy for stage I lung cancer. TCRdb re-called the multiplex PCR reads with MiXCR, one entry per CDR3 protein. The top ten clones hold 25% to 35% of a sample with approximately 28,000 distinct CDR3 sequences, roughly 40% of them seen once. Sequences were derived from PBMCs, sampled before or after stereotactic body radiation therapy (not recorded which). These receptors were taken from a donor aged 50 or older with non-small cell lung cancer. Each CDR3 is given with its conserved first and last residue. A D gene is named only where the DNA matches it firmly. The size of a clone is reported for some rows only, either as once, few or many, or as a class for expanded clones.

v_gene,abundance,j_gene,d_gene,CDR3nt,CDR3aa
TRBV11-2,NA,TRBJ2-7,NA,TGTGCCATCAGCCCAGACAACTCCTACGAGCAGTACTTC,CAISPDNSYEQYF
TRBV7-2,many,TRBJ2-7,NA,TGTGCCAGCAGCTTAGGAGTGGGATTCTCCTACGAGCAGTACTTC,CASSLGVGFSYEQYF
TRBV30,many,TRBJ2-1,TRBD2,TGTGCCTGGAGTGTATGGGGTAGCGGGACGCACAATGAGCAGTTCTTC,CAWSVWGSGTHNEQFF
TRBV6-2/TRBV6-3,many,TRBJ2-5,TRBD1,TGTGCCAGTCACAGGGGCCAAGAGACCCAGTACTTC,CASHRGQETQYF
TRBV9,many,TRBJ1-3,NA,TGTGCCAGCAGCCTCAGCAGGACAGACCCTGGAAACACCATATATTTT,CASSLSRTDPGNTIYF
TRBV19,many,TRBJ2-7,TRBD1,TGTGCCAGTAGCTCATTCTCGACAGGGACCTACGAGCAGTACTTC,CASSSFSTGTYEQYF
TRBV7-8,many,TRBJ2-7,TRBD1,TGTGCCAGCAGCCCCCACAGGGGGGACTACGAGCAGTACTTC,CASSPHRGDYEQYF
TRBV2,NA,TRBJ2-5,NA,TGTGCCAGCAAGAACCGGGTTTCCCAGGGGACCCAGTACTTC,CASKNRVSQGTQYF
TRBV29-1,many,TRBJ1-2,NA,TGCAGCGTTGACCGGGGGCTTGTATCGGGCTACACCTTC,CSVDRGLVSGYTF
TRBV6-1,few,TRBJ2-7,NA,TGTGCCAGCAGTCCCAATAATGGGGGAGAGCAGTACTTC,CASSPNNGGEQYF
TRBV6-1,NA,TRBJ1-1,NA,TGTGCCAGCAGAATTAGGACATGTGTAGGTAGCCCGGCTGAAGCTTTCTTT,CASRIRTCVGSPAEAFF
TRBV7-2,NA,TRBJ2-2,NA,TGTGCCAGCAGCTTAGTAATAGTCGGTGATCTGTTTTTT,CASSLVIVGDLFF
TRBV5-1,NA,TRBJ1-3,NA,TGCGCCAGCAGCTTGGTGGGGGGAGAAGGAAACACCATATATTTT,CASSLVGGEGNTIYF
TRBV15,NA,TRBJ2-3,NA,TGTGCCACCAGCAGCAGCACAGATACGCAGTATTTT,CATSSSTDTQYF
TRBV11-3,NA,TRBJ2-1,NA,TGTGCCAGCAGGTCCGACATGACCGAGCAGTTCTTC,CASRSDMTEQFF
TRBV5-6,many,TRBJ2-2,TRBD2,TGTGCCAGCAGCTCCCCACTAGCGGGAGGCACCGGGGAGCTGTTTTTT,CASSSPLAGGTGELFF
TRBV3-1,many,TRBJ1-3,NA,TGTGCCAACAGCCCCAGCGACTCTGGAAACACCATATATTTT,CANSPSDSGNTIYF
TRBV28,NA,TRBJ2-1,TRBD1,TGTGCCAGCGAGACAGGGGGCAGGAATGAGCAGTTCTTC,CASETGGRNEQFF
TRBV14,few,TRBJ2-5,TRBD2,TGTGCCAGCAGATCCAGCGGGAGGCTAGTGTCCCAGTACTTC,CASRSSGRLVSQYF
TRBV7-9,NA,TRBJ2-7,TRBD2,TGTGCCAGCAGCGGGGTAGCGGGTTACTACGAGCAGTACTTC,CASSGVAGYYEQYF
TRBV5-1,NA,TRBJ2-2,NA,TGCGCCAGCAGCCTGCAGGGATTGAACACCGGGGAGCTGTTTTTT,CASSLQGLNTGELFF
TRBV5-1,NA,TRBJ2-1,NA,TGCGCCTGCAGCTTGGCTGGGGGAGAGGGCGGTGAGCAGTTCTTC,CACSLAGGEGGEQFF
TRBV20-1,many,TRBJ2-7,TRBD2,TGCAGTGCGTACCTAGCGGGGGATTACGAGCAGTACTTC,CSAYLAGDYEQYF
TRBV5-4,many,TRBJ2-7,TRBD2,TGTGCCAGCAGCTCCCTGGGACTAGCGGAATACGAGCAGTACTTC,CASSSLGLAEYEQYF
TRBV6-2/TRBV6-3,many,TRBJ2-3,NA,TGTGCCAGCATCCAAAGGGCGGTGGTCACAGATACGCAGTATTTT,CASIQRAVVTDTQYF
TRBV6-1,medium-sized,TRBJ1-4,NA,TGTGCCAGTTCAACGCCCGGGGTTGAAAAACTGTTTTTT,CASSTPGVEKLFF
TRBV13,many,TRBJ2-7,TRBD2,TGTGCCAGCAGCTTAAGAGGGGAGGGGATCTACGAGCAGTACTTC,CASSLRGEGIYEQYF
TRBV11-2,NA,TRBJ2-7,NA,TGTGCCAGCAGCTTAGAGGGCCGATCCGGGGGTGAGCAGTACTTC,CASSLEGRSGGEQYF